These T cell receptor beta chains were read from a single sample in a study of blood T cell repertoires in COVID-19. The assay was immunoSEQ multiplex PCR, and TCRdb's table has in-frame clones only and misses some. The sample records around 500,000 clones, 85% to 90% being singletons. Sequencing input: PBMCs or T cells enriched from blood (not recorded which). These receptors all stem from a woman aged 35 to 49 who had recovered from COVID-19. The CDR3 runs from the conserved cysteine through the conserved F or W. Fields, in order: J gene, D gene, CDR3 length, V gene, clone size, CDR3 DNA, CDR3 protein. A D gene is named only where the DNA matches it firmly. Expanded clones get a size class; other rows say once, few or many, or leave the size out.

j_call: TRBJ1-3; d_call: TRBD1; cdr3_length: 17; v_call: TRBV14; clone_size: NA; cdr3_nt: TGTGCCAGCAGCCAAGATCCAGGGGGTTCGGGTGGAAACACCATATATTTT; cdr3_aa: CASSQDPGGSGGNTIYF
j_call: TRBJ1-3; d_call: NA; cdr3_length: 12; v_call: TRBV29-1; clone_size: NA; cdr3_nt: TGCAGCGTTAGCCAGGCTGGAAACACCATATATTTT; cdr3_aa: CSVSQAGNTIYF
j_call: TRBJ2-1; d_call: TRBD2; cdr3_length: 14; v_call: TRBV29-1; clone_size: NA; cdr3_nt: TGCAGCGTCAGAGGCGGGGGGACCTACAATGAGCAGTTCTTC; cdr3_aa: CSVRGGGTYNEQFF
j_call: TRBJ2-1; d_call: TRBD2; cdr3_length: 15; v_call: TRBV7-2; clone_size: NA; cdr3_nt: TGTGCCAGCAGCTTAGGACTAGCGGAAATCAATGAGCAGTTCTTC; cdr3_aa: CASSLGLAEINEQFF
j_call: TRBJ2-5; d_call: TRBD2; cdr3_length: 16; v_call: TRBV14; clone_size: NA; cdr3_nt: TGTGCCAGCAGCCAAGATCAAGCGGGAGGCCGGGAGACCCAGTACTTC; cdr3_aa: CASSQDQAGGRETQYF
j_call: TRBJ2-1; d_call: NA; cdr3_length: 15; v_call: TRBV7-2; clone_size: NA; cdr3_nt: TGTGCCAGCAGCACCACACGGAGCTCCTACAATGAGCAGTTCTTC; cdr3_aa: CASSTTRSSYNEQFF
j_call: TRBJ2-2; d_call: TRBD1; cdr3_length: 13; v_call: TRBV9; clone_size: NA; cdr3_nt: TGTGCCAGCAGCTCGACAGGGAGCGGGGAGCTGTTTTTT; cdr3_aa: CASSSTGSGELFF
j_call: TRBJ1-2; d_call: NA; cdr3_length: 13; v_call: TRBV7-9; clone_size: once; cdr3_nt: TGTGCCAGCAGCTCTGGGGCAGGCGATGGCTACACCTTC; cdr3_aa: CASSSGAGDGYTF
j_call: TRBJ1-1; d_call: NA; cdr3_length: 13; v_call: TRBV7-9; clone_size: NA; cdr3_nt: TGTGCCAGCAGCCCAGGTACGAACACTGAAGCTTTCTTT; cdr3_aa: CASSPGTNTEAFF
j_call: TRBJ1-4; d_call: NA; cdr3_length: 15; v_call: TRBV4-3; clone_size: once; cdr3_nt: TGCGCCAGCAGCCAAGATGACAAGATTAATGAAAAACTGTTTTTT; cdr3_aa: CASSQDDKINEKLFF
j_call: TRBJ2-1; d_call: TRBD1; cdr3_length: 15; v_call: TRBV5-1; clone_size: NA; cdr3_nt: TGCGCCAGCAGCTTGGGACAGGGCAGTTACAATGAGCAGTTCTTC; cdr3_aa: CASSLGQGSYNEQFF
j_call: TRBJ2-7; d_call: NA; cdr3_length: 15; v_call: TRBV27; clone_size: NA; cdr3_nt: TGTGCCAGCAGTCCGACCGGGACACATACCTACGAGCAGTACTTC; cdr3_aa: CASSPTGTHTYEQYF
j_call: TRBJ2-7; d_call: NA; cdr3_length: 15; v_call: TRBV19; clone_size: NA; cdr3_nt: TGTGCCAGTAGTATTCTGGGCTCCAGTACCTACGAGCAGTACTTC; cdr3_aa: CASSILGSSTYEQYF
j_call: TRBJ2-7; d_call: NA; cdr3_length: 16; v_call: TRBV6-5; clone_size: NA; cdr3_nt: TGTGCCAGCAGTTACGTAGGCACTAGCAGACCCTACGAGCAGTACTTC; cdr3_aa: CASSYVGTSRPYEQYF
j_call: TRBJ1-4; d_call: NA; cdr3_length: 19; v_call: TRBV2; clone_size: NA; cdr3_nt: TGTGCCAGCAGCCGTCAGCGGACGGTACCCTTGTCCGCTAATGAAAAACTGTTTTTT; cdr3_aa: CASSRQRTVPLSANEKLFF
j_call: TRBJ2-7; d_call: TRBD1; cdr3_length: 14; v_call: TRBV9; clone_size: few; cdr3_nt: TGTGCCAGCAGCCGGGACAGCAACTCCTACGAGCAGTACTTC; cdr3_aa: CASSRDSNSYEQYF